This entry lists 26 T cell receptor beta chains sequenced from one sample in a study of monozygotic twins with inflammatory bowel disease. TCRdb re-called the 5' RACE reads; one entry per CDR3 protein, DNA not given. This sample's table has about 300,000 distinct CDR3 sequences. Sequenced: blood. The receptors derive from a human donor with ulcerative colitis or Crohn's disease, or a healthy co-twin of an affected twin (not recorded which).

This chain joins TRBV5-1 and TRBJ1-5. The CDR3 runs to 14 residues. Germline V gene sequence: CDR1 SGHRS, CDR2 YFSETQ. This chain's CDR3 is CASSLAAGNQPQHF.

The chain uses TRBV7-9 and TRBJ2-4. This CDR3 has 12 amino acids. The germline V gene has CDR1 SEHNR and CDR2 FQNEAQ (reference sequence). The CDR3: CASSLETFDQYF.

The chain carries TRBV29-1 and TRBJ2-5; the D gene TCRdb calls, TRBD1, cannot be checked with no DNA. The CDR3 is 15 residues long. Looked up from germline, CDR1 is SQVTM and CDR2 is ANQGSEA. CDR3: CSVLPGGALQETQYF.

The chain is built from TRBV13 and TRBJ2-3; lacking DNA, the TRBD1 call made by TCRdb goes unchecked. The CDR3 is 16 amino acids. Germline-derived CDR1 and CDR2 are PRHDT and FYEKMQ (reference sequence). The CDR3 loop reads CASSLLQARGTDTQYF.

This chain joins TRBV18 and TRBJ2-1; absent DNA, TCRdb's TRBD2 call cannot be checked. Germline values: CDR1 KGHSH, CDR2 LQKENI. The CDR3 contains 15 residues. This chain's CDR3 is CASSPRVRGGNEQFF.

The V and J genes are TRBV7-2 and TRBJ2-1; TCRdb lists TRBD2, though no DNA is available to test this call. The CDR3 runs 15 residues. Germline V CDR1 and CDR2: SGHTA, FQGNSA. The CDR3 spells CASSPTSGAYGEQFF.

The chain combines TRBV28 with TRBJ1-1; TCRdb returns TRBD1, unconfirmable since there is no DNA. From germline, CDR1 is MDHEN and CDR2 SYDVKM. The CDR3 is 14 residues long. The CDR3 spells CASSGQGLWTEAFF.

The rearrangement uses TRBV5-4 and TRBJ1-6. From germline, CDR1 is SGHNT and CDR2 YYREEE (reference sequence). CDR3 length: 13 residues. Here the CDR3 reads CASSWSMDSPLHF.

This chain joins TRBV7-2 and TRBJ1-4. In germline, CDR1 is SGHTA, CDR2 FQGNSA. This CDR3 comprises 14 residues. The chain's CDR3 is CASSFIRTNEKLFF.

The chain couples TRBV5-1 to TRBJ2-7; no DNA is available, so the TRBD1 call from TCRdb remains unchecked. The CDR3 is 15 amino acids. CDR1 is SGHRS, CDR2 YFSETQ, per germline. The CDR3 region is CASSFSGGISYEQYF.

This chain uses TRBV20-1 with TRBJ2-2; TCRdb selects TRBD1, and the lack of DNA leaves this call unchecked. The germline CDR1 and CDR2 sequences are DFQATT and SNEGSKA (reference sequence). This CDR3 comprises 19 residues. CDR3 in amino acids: CSARAHLVGAPSGAGELFF.

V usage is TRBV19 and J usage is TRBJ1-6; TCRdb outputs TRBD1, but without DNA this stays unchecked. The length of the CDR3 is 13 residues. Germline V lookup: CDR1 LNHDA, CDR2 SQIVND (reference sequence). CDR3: CASSPTGRGALHF.

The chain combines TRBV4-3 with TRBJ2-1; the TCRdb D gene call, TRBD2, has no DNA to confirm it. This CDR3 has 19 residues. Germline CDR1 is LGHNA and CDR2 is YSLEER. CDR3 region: CASSHARRGRQDGNNEQFF.

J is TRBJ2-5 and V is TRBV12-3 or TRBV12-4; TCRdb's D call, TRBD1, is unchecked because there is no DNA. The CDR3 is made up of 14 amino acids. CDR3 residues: CASSSKRGEETQYF.

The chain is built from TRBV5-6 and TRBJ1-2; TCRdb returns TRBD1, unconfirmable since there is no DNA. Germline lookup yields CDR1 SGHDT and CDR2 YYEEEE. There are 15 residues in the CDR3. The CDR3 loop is CASRTGLGQNYGYTF.

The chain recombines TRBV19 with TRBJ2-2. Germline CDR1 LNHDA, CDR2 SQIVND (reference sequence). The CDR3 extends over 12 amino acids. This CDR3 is CASSILTGELFF.

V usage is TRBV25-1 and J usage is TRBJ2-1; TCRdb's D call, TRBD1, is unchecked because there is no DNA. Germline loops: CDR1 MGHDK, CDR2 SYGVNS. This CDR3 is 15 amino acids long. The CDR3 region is CASSRDRGSYNEQFF.

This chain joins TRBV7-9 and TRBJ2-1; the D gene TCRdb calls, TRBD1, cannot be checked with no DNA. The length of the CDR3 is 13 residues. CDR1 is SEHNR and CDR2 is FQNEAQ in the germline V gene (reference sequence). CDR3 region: CASSLGGLNEQFF.

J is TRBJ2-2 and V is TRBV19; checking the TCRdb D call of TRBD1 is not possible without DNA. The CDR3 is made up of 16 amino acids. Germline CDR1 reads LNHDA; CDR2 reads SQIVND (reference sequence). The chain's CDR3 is CASNLQGAANTGELFF. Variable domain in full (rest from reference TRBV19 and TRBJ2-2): DGGITQSPKYLFRKEGQNVTLSCEQNLNHDAMYWYRQDPGQGLRLIYYSQIVNDFQKGDIAEGYSVSREKKESFPLTVTSAQKNPTAFYLCASNLQGAANTGELFFGEGSRLTVL.

The CDR3 region is CASSFNSYNEQFF. V usage is TRBV7-2 and J usage is TRBJ2-1. The CDR3 has 13 residues. Per germline, CDR1 SGHTA and CDR2 FQGNSA.

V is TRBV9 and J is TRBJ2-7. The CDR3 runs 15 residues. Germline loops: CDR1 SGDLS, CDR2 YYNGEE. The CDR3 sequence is CASSVDNSETYEQYF. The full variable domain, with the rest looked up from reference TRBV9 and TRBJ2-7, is DSGVTQTPKHLITATGQRVTLRCSPRSGDLSVYWYQQSLDQGLQFLIQYYNGEERAKGNILERFSAQQFPDLHSELNLSSLELGDSALYFCASSVDNSETYEQYFGPGTRLTVT.

CDR3: CASSVSGRAPDTQYF. V gene TRBV7-2 combines with J gene TRBJ2-3; with no DNA, the TCRdb D assignment of TRBD2 cannot be verified. Per the germline V gene, CDR1 is SGHTA and CDR2 is FQGNSA. This CDR3 has 15 residues.

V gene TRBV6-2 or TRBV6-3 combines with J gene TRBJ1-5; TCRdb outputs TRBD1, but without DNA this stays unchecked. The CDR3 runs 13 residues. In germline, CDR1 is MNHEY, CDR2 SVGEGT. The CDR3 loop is CASSGTVNQPQHF.

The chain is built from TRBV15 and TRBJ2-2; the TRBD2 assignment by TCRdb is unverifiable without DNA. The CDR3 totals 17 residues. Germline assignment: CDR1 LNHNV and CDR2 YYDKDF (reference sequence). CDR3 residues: CATSRDNGRVDTGELFF.

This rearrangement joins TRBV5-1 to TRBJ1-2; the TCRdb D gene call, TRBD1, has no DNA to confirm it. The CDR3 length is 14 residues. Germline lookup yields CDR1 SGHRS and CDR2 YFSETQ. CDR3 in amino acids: CASSLWGATNGYTF.

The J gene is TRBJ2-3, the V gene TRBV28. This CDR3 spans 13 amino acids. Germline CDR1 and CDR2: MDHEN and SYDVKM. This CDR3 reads CASSRQSTDTQYF.